Listed below are T cell receptor beta chains from one sample, sequenced in a study of T cells in Graves' hyperthyroidism and ophthalmopathy. TCRdb re-called the multiplex PCR reads through MiXCR, storing one row per CDR3 protein. The data contain some 250,000 distinct CDR3 sequences, 15% of them singletons. Sequences were obtained from blood. Receptor source: a woman aged 45 to 65 with Graves' hyperthyroidism that later progressed to Graves' ophthalmopathy. CDR3s include the opening cysteine and the closing phenylalanine or tryptophan. D genes are given only for firm matches. Some rows have no size entry. The others give once, few or many, or a class for an expanded clone.

CDR3 DNA: TGTGCCAGCAGTGCCGGGAGGGAGACCCAGTACTTC; CDR3 protein: CASSAGRETQYF; J gene: TRBJ2-5; D gene: TRBD2; clone size: many; V gene: TRBV2
CDR3 DNA: TGTGCCAGCAGCCAGCCACACCGCCGAGGGGCCACCGGGGAGCTGTTTTTT; CDR3 protein: CASSQPHRRGATGELFF; J gene: TRBJ2-2; D gene: .; clone size: few; V gene: TRBV4-2
CDR3 DNA: TGCGCCAGCAGCCAAGGAAAAGGGTCCTACGAGCAGTACTTC; CDR3 protein: CASSQGKGSYEQYF; J gene: TRBJ2-7; D gene: .; clone size: once; V gene: TRBV4-1
CDR3 DNA: TGTGCCAGCAGAAATACAGGGTCTGAAGCTTTCTTT; CDR3 protein: CASRNTGSEAFF; J gene: TRBJ1-1; D gene: .; clone size: many; V gene: TRBV28
CDR3 DNA: TGTGCCAGCAGTTCCAGACCGGGACAGGGGGCTTACGAGCAGTACTTC; CDR3 protein: CASSSRPGQGAYEQYF; J gene: TRBJ2-7; D gene: TRBD1; clone size: many; V gene: TRBV27
CDR3 DNA: TGTGCCAGCAGCTTTGACAGGGTGGTGAAGGACACTGAAGCTTTCTTT; CDR3 protein: CASSFDRVVKDTEAFF; J gene: TRBJ1-1; D gene: TRBD1; clone size: many; V gene: TRBV7-6
CDR3 DNA: TGCAGTGCTGAAGGGTCCTCCGGGACTAGCGGGTACAATGAGCAGTTCTTC; CDR3 protein: CSAEGSSGTSGYNEQFF; J gene: TRBJ2-1; D gene: TRBD2; clone size: many; V gene: TRBV20-1
CDR3 DNA: TGCAGTGCTGATACTAGCAGTTACAAGACCCAGTACTTC; CDR3 protein: CSADTSSYKTQYF; J gene: TRBJ2-5; D gene: .; clone size: many; V gene: TRBV20-1
CDR3 DNA: TGTGCCACCAGCAGGACATTAGTCACAGATACGCAGTATTTT; CDR3 protein: CATSRTLVTDTQYF; J gene: TRBJ2-3; D gene: .; clone size: many; V gene: TRBV15
CDR3 DNA: TGTGCCAGCAGTTCGGGGACTGAGACCCAGTACTTC; CDR3 protein: CASSSGTETQYF; J gene: TRBJ2-5; D gene: .; clone size: many; V gene: TRBV11-3
CDR3 DNA: TGTGCCAGCAGTTTGGGGGGACGTAGTTCACCCCTCCACTTT; CDR3 protein: CASSLGGRSSPLHF; J gene: TRBJ1-6; D gene: .; clone size: many; V gene: TRBV28
CDR3 DNA: TGCGCCAGCAGCTGGGCACTAGCGTCCGGGGAGCTGTTTTTT; CDR3 protein: CASSWALASGELFF; J gene: TRBJ2-2; D gene: TRBD2; clone size: .; V gene: TRBV5-1
CDR3 DNA: TGTGCCAGCAGCTTTAGCGGGACCTCAAGTAACACCGGGGAGCTGTTTTTT; CDR3 protein: CASSFSGTSSNTGELFF; J gene: TRBJ2-2; D gene: TRBD2; clone size: .; V gene: TRBV7-8
CDR3 DNA: TGTGCCAGCAGTGAATTGAGTGGTCGGGAGACCCAGTACTTC; CDR3 protein: CASSELSGRETQYF; J gene: TRBJ2-5; D gene: .; clone size: many; V gene: TRBV25-1
CDR3 DNA: TGCGCCAGCAGCTTGGACCCATCGGGGGAGCAGTACTTC; CDR3 protein: CASSLDPSGEQYF; J gene: TRBJ2-7; D gene: .; clone size: many; V gene: TRBV5-1
CDR3 DNA: TGCAGTGCACCCCAGGGGGCAACTGAAGCTTTCTTT; CDR3 protein: CSAPQGATEAFF; J gene: TRBJ1-1; D gene: TRBD1; clone size: many; V gene: TRBV20-1
CDR3 DNA: TGTGCCAGCAGCTCCGGGACGGGGGGTGGGGAGCAGTACTTC; CDR3 protein: CASSSGTGGGEQYF; J gene: TRBJ2-7; D gene: TRBD2; clone size: many; V gene: TRBV7-9
CDR3 DNA: TGTGCCAGCAGTGATCCTCGACTAGCGGGAGGCTACGAGCAGTACTTC; CDR3 protein: CASSDPRLAGGYEQYF; J gene: TRBJ2-7; D gene: TRBD2; clone size: many; V gene: TRBV6-1
CDR3 DNA: TGTGCCAGTAGTACTGCTCTTAGGAATGAGCAGTTCTTC; CDR3 protein: CASSTALRNEQFF; J gene: TRBJ2-1; D gene: .; clone size: few; V gene: TRBV19
CDR3 DNA: TGCAGTGCTTCCTACGACCCCGAGGGCTACACCTTC; CDR3 protein: CSASYDPEGYTF; J gene: TRBJ1-2; D gene: .; clone size: many; V gene: TRBV20-1
CDR3 DNA: TGTGCCAGCAGTAGCTTAGGACGGAATGAGCAGTTCTTC; CDR3 protein: CASSSLGRNEQFF; J gene: TRBJ2-1; D gene: .; clone size: many; V gene: TRBV7-3
CDR3 DNA: TGCAGTGCTTTATTGTCGGGACTAGCGGGTTACAATGAGCAGTTCTTC; CDR3 protein: CSALLSGLAGYNEQFF; J gene: TRBJ2-1; D gene: TRBD2; clone size: many; V gene: TRBV20-1
CDR3 DNA: TGTGCCAGCAGCCCCCGGGCCTCCTACGAGCAGTACTTC; CDR3 protein: CASSPRASYEQYF; J gene: TRBJ2-7; D gene: .; clone size: many; V gene: TRBV7-9
CDR3 DNA: TGTGCCAGCAGCCTTCAAGGGGCTGTCTACAATGAGCAGTTCTTC; CDR3 protein: CASSLQGAVYNEQFF; J gene: TRBJ2-1; D gene: .; clone size: few; V gene: TRBV14
CDR3 DNA: TGTGCCAGCAGCTCCCAGGGACAGGAGCAGTACTTC; CDR3 protein: CASSSQGQEQYF; J gene: TRBJ2-7; D gene: TRBD1; clone size: many; V gene: TRBV11-2
CDR3 DNA: TGTGCCAGCAGTGCCGAGCTACTCTGGGAGCAGTACTTC; CDR3 protein: CASSAELLWEQYF; J gene: TRBJ2-7; D gene: .; clone size: many; V gene: TRBV6-1
CDR3 DNA: TGTGCCAGCAGCCCCTCCCACAGGCGCGACACAGATACGCAGTATTTT; CDR3 protein: CASSPSHRRDTDTQYF; J gene: TRBJ2-3; D gene: .; clone size: few; V gene: TRBV9
CDR3 DNA: TGTGCCAGCAGTGGGGGGACAGGGGGAGAGACCCAGTACTTC; CDR3 protein: CASSGGTGGETQYF; J gene: TRBJ2-5; D gene: TRBD1; clone size: many; V gene: TRBV6-1
CDR3 DNA: TGTGCCAGCAGCACCCCAGGGTTTAATGAAAAACTGTTTTTT; CDR3 protein: CASSTPGFNEKLFF; J gene: TRBJ1-4; D gene: .; clone size: .; V gene: TRBV9
CDR3 DNA: TGTGCCAGCAGTTTATCAGGCAGCATGAACACTGAAGCTTTCTTT; CDR3 protein: CASSLSGSMNTEAFF; J gene: TRBJ1-1; D gene: .; clone size: many; V gene: TRBV28
CDR3 DNA: TGTGCCAGCAGACCGGGGGGGGCTTCTACCTACGAGCAGTACTTC; CDR3 protein: CASRPGGASTYEQYF; J gene: TRBJ2-7; D gene: TRBD2; clone size: .; V gene: TRBV12-3/TRBV12-4
CDR3 DNA: TGTGCCAGCAGCCACAACGAGGCTACCTACAATGAGCAGTTCTTC; CDR3 protein: CASSHNEATYNEQFF; J gene: TRBJ2-1; D gene: .; clone size: few; V gene: TRBV14
CDR3 DNA: TGCGCCAGCAGCTTGCGGGTTATAGCCACTAATGAAAAACTGTTTTTT; CDR3 protein: CASSLRVIATNEKLFF; J gene: TRBJ1-4; D gene: .; clone size: .; V gene: TRBV5-1
CDR3 DNA: TGCGCCAGCAGCAACGGGGGGATTGTTTATGGCTACACCTTC; CDR3 protein: CASSNGGIVYGYTF; J gene: TRBJ1-2; D gene: .; clone size: many; V gene: TRBV5-1
CDR3 DNA: TGCGCCAGCAGCCAATTTACGGGCAATCAGCCCCAGCATTTT; CDR3 protein: CASSQFTGNQPQHF; J gene: TRBJ1-5; D gene: .; clone size: many; V gene: TRBV4-1
CDR3 DNA: TGTGCCAGTACCTCCGACAGGTGGGCGGGAGATACGCAGTATTTT; CDR3 protein: CASTSDRWAGDTQYF; J gene: TRBJ2-3; D gene: .; clone size: many; V gene: TRBV19
CDR3 DNA: TGCAGTGCTAGCAGCGGGACCCCCCGAGACCAGTACTTC; CDR3 protein: CSASSGTPRDQYF; J gene: TRBJ2-5; D gene: TRBD2; clone size: many; V gene: TRBV20-1
CDR3 DNA: TGTGCCAGCAGCTTAGAGGAGGGAGAGACCCAGTACTTC; CDR3 protein: CASSLEEGETQYF; J gene: TRBJ2-5; D gene: .; clone size: few; V gene: TRBV11-2
CDR3 DNA: TGCGCCAGCAGCTTGGAGAACGGGATGGCGACCCAGTACTTC; CDR3 protein: CASSLENGMATQYF; J gene: TRBJ2-5; D gene: .; clone size: many; V gene: TRBV5-1
CDR3 DNA: TGTGCCATCAAAAGACAGGAAAACACTGAAGCTCTCTTT; CDR3 protein: CAIKRQENTEALF; J gene: TRBJ1-1; D gene: .; clone size: .; V gene: TRBV10-3
CDR3 DNA: TGTGCCAGCACCCGTCGGGACAGGGTGGGGACTGAAGCTTTCTTT; CDR3 protein: CASTRRDRVGTEAFF; J gene: TRBJ1-1; D gene: TRBD1; clone size: .; V gene: TRBV28
CDR3 DNA: TGTGCCAGCAGGGACAGGTTGAGCTTCACTGAAGCTTTCTTT; CDR3 protein: CASRDRLSFTEAFF; J gene: TRBJ1-1; D gene: TRBD1; clone size: many; V gene: TRBV6-1
CDR3 DNA: TGCGCCAGCAGCGTCACGGGACAGGGTAGCACCGGGGAGCTGTTTTTT; CDR3 protein: CASSVTGQGSTGELFF; J gene: TRBJ2-2; D gene: TRBD1; clone size: .; V gene: TRBV5-1
CDR3 DNA: TGTGCCAGTAGTATAGACGGACTAGCGCGCACAGATACGCAGTATTTT; CDR3 protein: CASSIDGLARTDTQYF; J gene: TRBJ2-3; D gene: TRBD2; clone size: many; V gene: TRBV19
CDR3 DNA: TGCAGTGCTAGGGGGGTGAGGCAGCCCCAGCATTTT; CDR3 protein: CSARGVRQPQHF; J gene: TRBJ1-5; D gene: .; clone size: .; V gene: TRBV20-1
CDR3 DNA: TGCAGTGCTAGAGATCCTGCGGGGGAGAGGGGTGAGCAGTTCTTC; CDR3 protein: CSARDPAGERGEQFF; J gene: TRBJ2-1; D gene: TRBD2; clone size: many; V gene: TRBV20-1
CDR3 DNA: TGTGCCAGCAGGACGCGTGGGACAGCGAACACCGGGGAGCTGTTTTTT; CDR3 protein: CASRTRGTANTGELFF; J gene: TRBJ2-2; D gene: TRBD1; clone size: many; V gene: TRBV6-1
CDR3 DNA: TGTGCCAGCAGTGTACGACAGCCCTTTAATGCGCAGTTCTTC; CDR3 protein: CASSVRQPFNAQFF; J gene: TRBJ2-1; D gene: .; clone size: many; V gene: TRBV28
CDR3 DNA: TGCGCCAGCAGCACCGGGACTCTCGGCATCGAGCAGTACTTC; CDR3 protein: CASSTGTLGIEQYF; J gene: TRBJ2-7; D gene: .; clone size: many; V gene: TRBV5-1
CDR3 DNA: TGCAGCGTTGAACAGAGGAACGGGGAGACCCAGTACTTC; CDR3 protein: CSVEQRNGETQYF; J gene: TRBJ2-5; D gene: .; clone size: many; V gene: TRBV29-1
CDR3 DNA: TGCGCCAGCAGCTTTCTCACGTCCGGGACAGGGGCACATGAGCAGTTCTTC; CDR3 protein: CASSFLTSGTGAHEQFF; J gene: TRBJ2-1; D gene: TRBD1; clone size: many; V gene: TRBV5-1